This T cell receptor (beta chain) is drawn from a study of identical twins. Overall study results and limits: Invariant MAIT and iNKT cells could partly confound zero-insertion analyses. Researchers reported excess low generation probability among twin-shared out-of-frame alpha sequences.

Healthy Caucasian donors formed the entire cohort. TCRdb re-called the 5' RACE reads with MiXCR, one entry per CDR3 protein. The table lists roughly 570,000 distinct CDR3 sequences, approximately 9.6% of them singletons, with under 3.5% in the top ten. Trimming pared 7 bases from V and 1 base from J, leaving 10 bases between. Germline V gene data show CDR1 as LNHDA and CDR2 as SQIVND (reference sequence). CDR3 length: 13 amino acids. As to this clonotype: Its antigen is as yet unknown.

This sample was also put to use in a study of yellow fever vaccine responses in identical twins. From that paper: Reported findings indicate that twins' vaccine T cell responses seemed partially convergent, partially personalized.

The receptor's source is a woman aged 18-30 years in good health. Sequenced input: PBMCs. The genes are TRBV19 and TRBJ1-1, with D hard to call. CDR3 loop: CASIRAGNTEAFF. As DNA, the CDR3 is TGTGCCAGTATCCGGGCGGGGAACACTGAAGCTTTCTTT.